The next 10 T cell receptor beta chains were all read from a single sample in a study of beta chain features in type 1 diabetes. Isolated RNA was reverse transcribed in full, so expressed TCRB transcripts were sequenced. TCRdb keeps only in-frame clones here, not all; method: immunoSEQ multiplex PCR. The sample consists of some 150,000 clones, about 9.1% of them appearing once. Sequenced material: central memory CD4+ T cells from blood. These receptors came from a woman aged 35 to 49 in good health.

This clone occurred a few times. The chain has TRBV5-1 and TRBJ2-3, with D possibly being TRBD2 (6 bases). Trimming took 0 bases from V and 0 from J, leaving 8 bases between them. CDR1 and CDR2 (germline): SGHRS, YFSETQ. This CDR3 spans 15 amino acids. CDR3 sequence reads: CASSLDGTSTDTQYF. The CDR3 region has the DNA TGCGCCAGCAGCTTGGACGGGACTAGCACAGATACGCAGTATTTT.

The chain combines TRBV4-2 with TRBJ2-5, with 9 bases identical to TRBD2. The CDR3 is made up of 16 amino acids. Per germline, CDR1 LGHNA and CDR2 YNFKEQ. With 0 bases clipped from V and 9 bases from J, the junction kept 11 bases outside the gene matches. CDR3 DNA sequence: TGTGCCAGCAGCCAAGATGCCGGGACTAGCTGGGGGGCCCAGTACTTC. Translated, it gives CASSQDAGTSWGAQYF.

This clone was recorded a few times. V usage is TRBV6-6 and J usage is TRBJ1-1, with no clear D. The V end was cut by 6 bases, the J end by 5 bases, with 19 bases between. This CDR3 spans 15 amino acids. From germline, CDR1 is MNHNY and CDR2 SVGAGI (reference sequence). CDR3 sequence: CASRDLANAVTEAFF. The CDR3, as DNA: TGTGCCAGCAGAGACCTCGCGAACGCGGTGACTGAAGCTTTCTTT.

The chain employs TRBV10-2 and TRBJ2-5; tentative D call: TRBD1 (6 bases). The CDR3 covers 13 residues. Germline CDR1 reads WSHSY; CDR2 reads SAAADI. The germline V and J ends were trimmed by 7 bases and 5 bases, with 14 bases remaining between them. Written as DNA, the CDR3 is TGCGCCAGCAACACACAGGGTCTGGAGACCCAGTACTTC. Amino acid sequence: CASNTQGLETQYF.

The V and J genes are TRBV10-3 and TRBJ2-3, with D possibly matching TRBD1 (6 bases). This CDR3 has 15 residues. Trimming removed 6 bases from V and 0 bases from J, with 13 bases in between. Germline values: CDR1 ENHRY, CDR2 SYGVKD. The CDR3 bases are TGTGCCATCAGCCCGGGACAACTAAGCACAGATACGCAGTATTTT. Encoded protein: CAISPGQLSTDTQYF.

This clone has a count of ten or more. The gene calls are TRBV29-1 and TRBJ1-1; D not resolved. The CDR3 runs to 12 residues. CDR1 and CDR2 (germline): SQVTM, ANQGSEA. With 7 bases removed from V and 2 bases from J, the gap between germline ends came to 11 bases. The CDR3 here is CSASEANTEAFF. The CDR3 DNA follows: TGCAGCGCATCTGAAGCTAACACTGAAGCTTTCTTT.

The chain employs TRBV10-3 and TRBJ1-1; no firm D call. The length of the CDR3 is 14 residues. The V end was cut by 2 bases, the J end by 4 bases, with 11 bases between. Germline values: CDR1 ENHRY, CDR2 SYGVKD. The CDR3 reads CAISEGGGFTEAFF. The CDR3, as DNA: TGTGCCATCAGTGAGGGCGGTGGATTCACTGAAGCTTTCTTT.

This clone occurred a few times. This chain links TRBV9 with TRBJ2-2, with 7 bases lining up with TRBD1. Germline V gene data show CDR1 as SGDLS and CDR2 as YYNGEE. V gave up 4 bases and J gave up 7 bases; unmatched junction bases: 4. The CDR3 totals 13 residues. Written as DNA, the CDR3 is TGTGCCAGCAGCCCACAGGGGTTCGGGGAGCTGTTTTTT. As protein: CASSPQGFGELFF.

This clone turned up a few times. This sequence joins TRBV28 and TRBJ2-7; maybe TRBD1 (5 bases). V lost 7 bases to trimming and J lost 0 bases, with 16 bases between them. This CDR3 has 15 residues. Germline V lookup: CDR1 MDHEN, CDR2 SYDVKM. The CDR3 reads CASNAQIRASYEQYF. CDR3 coding DNA: TGTGCCAGCAACGCCCAGATCAGGGCCTCCTACGAGCAGTACTTC. The variable domain in full, completed from reference TRBV28 and TRBJ2-7, reads DVKVTQSSRYLVKRTGEKVFLECVQDMDHENMFWYRQDPGLGLRLIYFSYDVKMKEKGDIPEGYSVSREKKERFSLILESASTNQTSMYLCASNAQIRASYEQYFGPGTRLTVT.

This clone appeared a few times. V usage is TRBV5-5 and J usage is TRBJ2-3; TRBD2 matches at 7 bases. In germline, CDR1 is SGHKS, CDR2 YYEKEE (reference sequence). The CDR3 loop spans 15 amino acids. V lost 0 bases, J lost 4 bases, and 5 bases stayed unmatched. As DNA, the CDR3 is TGTGCCAGCAGCTTGGGGGGCGGGGGTGCAGATACGCAGTATTTT. Its translation is CASSLGGGGADTQYF.